This paragraph covers one T cell receptor beta chain sequence. The data originate from a study of blood T cell repertoires in COVID-19. Across the whole study: Whether acute or convalescent, the COVID-19 samples came from the United States, Italy and Spain. In each case, the material was cDNA or gDNA derived from T cells, B-cell-depleted T cells, or PBMCs.

Followed over time, Seattle patients had been enrolled while infection was active. This CDR3 has 17 amino acids. In the authors' methods: Using reference gene primer amplification, nucleated cell counts were estimated. Profiling relied on immunoSEQ multiplex PCR, and the TCRdb table lists in-frame clones only, not all of them. That table gives V, J and clone size, and the DNA gave D and trimming. The sample consists of roughly 160,000 clones, roughly four fifths of them appearing once. The sample taken for sequencing was peripheral blood. This receptor was identified in a woman older than 75 with COVID-19, enrolled during active disease. The chain has TRBV21-1 and TRBJ1-5; the tabulated D call, TRBD1, remains unverified against the DNA. TRBV21-1 is a documented pseudogene. CDR3 in DNA: TGTGCCAGCACTCACTCCCCCGGACAGGGGGTCAATCAGCCCCAGCATTTT. This encodes CASTHSPGQGVNQPQHF.